This T cell receptor (beta chain) is drawn from a study of blood T cell repertoires in COVID-19. Study background: Collection of acute and convalescent COVID-19 samples took place in the United States, Italy and Spain. The cDNA or gDNA used as material had been derived from T cells, B-cell-depleted T cells, or PBMCs.

Looked up from germline, CDR1 is SGHNT and CDR2 is YENEEA. The J segment lost 3 bases and the V segment lost 3 bases, leaving 1 base of the junction unmatched. The CDR3 has 13 residues. How the authors handled the data: Amplification from reference gene primers served as the basis for estimated nucleated cell counts. TCRdb keeps only in-frame clones here, not all; method: immunoSEQ multiplex PCR. V and J calls and clone size are copied from that table; D and trimming were computed from the DNA. The table lists approximately 150,000 clones, 87% of them singletons. The sequence was collected from a woman between 50 and 59 years old with acute or convalescent COVID-19. J is TRBJ1-1 and V is TRBV11-3, with TRBD1 identical over 7 bases. Material: peripheral blood. CDR3 amino acids: CASSFTGDTEAFF. CDR3 coding DNA: TGTGCCAGCAGCTTCACAGGGGACACTGAAGCTTTCTTT.